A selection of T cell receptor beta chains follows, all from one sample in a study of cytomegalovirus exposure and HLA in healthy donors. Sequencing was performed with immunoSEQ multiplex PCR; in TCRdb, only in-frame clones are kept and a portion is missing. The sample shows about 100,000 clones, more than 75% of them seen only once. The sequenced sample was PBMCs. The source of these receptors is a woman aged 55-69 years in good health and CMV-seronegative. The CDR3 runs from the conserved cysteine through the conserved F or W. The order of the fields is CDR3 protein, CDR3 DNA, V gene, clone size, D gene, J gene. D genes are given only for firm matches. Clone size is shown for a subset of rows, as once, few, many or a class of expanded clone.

CASLDRDNEKLFF	TGTGCCAGCCTAGACAGGGACAATGAAAAACTGTTTTTT	TRBV6-1	-	TRBD1	TRBJ1-4
CASTKIGGPGANVLTF	TGTGCCAGCACCAAAATCGGGGGGCCTGGGGCCAACGTCCTGACTTTC	TRBV7-9	-	-	TRBJ2-6
CASSLRGGPEAFF	TGCGCCAGCAGCTTGCGGGGGGGGCCTGAAGCTTTCTTT	TRBV5-1	-	-	TRBJ1-1
CASRERTGVTYEQYF	TGTGCCAGCAGAGAGAGGACAGGGGTAACCTACGAGCAGTACTTC	TRBV2	-	TRBD1	TRBJ2-7
CASSPGATASTDTQYF	TGTGCCAGCTCACCAGGGGCGACAGCTAGCACAGATACGCAGTATTTT	TRBV18	-	-	TRBJ2-3
CASSLAAMNTEAFF	TGTGCCAGCAGTTTAGCGGCAATGAACACTGAAGCTTTCTTT	TRBV28	once	-	TRBJ1-1
CATSRGDRATEAFF	TGTGCCACCAGCAGAGGGGACAGGGCCACTGAAGCTTTCTTT	TRBV15	-	TRBD1	TRBJ1-1
CAWSVGLAGRSSYEQYF	TGTGCCTGGAGTGTAGGGTTAGCGGGAAGATCCTCCTACGAGCAGTACTTC	TRBV30	few	TRBD2	TRBJ2-7
CASSLAWGTSGSHSYEQYF	TGTGCCAGCAGCTTAGCGTGGGGGACTAGCGGGAGTCATTCCTACGAGCAGTACTTC	TRBV13	-	TRBD2	TRBJ2-7
CASSYPGVGGGYTF	TGTGCCAGCAGTTACCCAGGGGTTGGGGGTGGCTACACCTTC	TRBV6-6	-	-	TRBJ1-2
CASSARQMNTEAFF	TGTGCCAGCAGCGCCCGACAGATGAACACTGAAGCTTTCTTT	TRBV13	-	-	TRBJ1-1
CASSSRGTSPVYEQYF	TGTGCCAGCAGCTCTCGAGGGACTAGTCCTGTCTACGAGCAGTACTTC	TRBV5-6	-	TRBD2	TRBJ2-7
CASRPISRADTQYF	TGTGCCAGCCGGCCAATAAGCAGGGCAGATACGCAGTATTTT	TRBV2	-	-	TRBJ2-3
CSAVTGGFQYGYTF	TGCAGCGCCGTTACAGGGGGCTTTCAATATGGCTACACCTTC	TRBV29-1	-	TRBD1	TRBJ1-2
CASSLYGSSQETQYF	TGTGCCAGCAGTCTATACGGGAGCTCCCAAGAGACCCAGTACTTC	TRBV27	-	-	TRBJ2-5
CASSLRPTFTGELFF	TGCGCCAGCAGCTTACGCCCTACGTTCACCGGGGAGCTGTTTTTT	TRBV5-1	-	-	TRBJ2-2
CASSETQTGEGYTF	TGTGCCAGCAGTGAAACCCAAACAGGAGAGGGCTACACCTTC	TRBV25-1	-	-	TRBJ1-2